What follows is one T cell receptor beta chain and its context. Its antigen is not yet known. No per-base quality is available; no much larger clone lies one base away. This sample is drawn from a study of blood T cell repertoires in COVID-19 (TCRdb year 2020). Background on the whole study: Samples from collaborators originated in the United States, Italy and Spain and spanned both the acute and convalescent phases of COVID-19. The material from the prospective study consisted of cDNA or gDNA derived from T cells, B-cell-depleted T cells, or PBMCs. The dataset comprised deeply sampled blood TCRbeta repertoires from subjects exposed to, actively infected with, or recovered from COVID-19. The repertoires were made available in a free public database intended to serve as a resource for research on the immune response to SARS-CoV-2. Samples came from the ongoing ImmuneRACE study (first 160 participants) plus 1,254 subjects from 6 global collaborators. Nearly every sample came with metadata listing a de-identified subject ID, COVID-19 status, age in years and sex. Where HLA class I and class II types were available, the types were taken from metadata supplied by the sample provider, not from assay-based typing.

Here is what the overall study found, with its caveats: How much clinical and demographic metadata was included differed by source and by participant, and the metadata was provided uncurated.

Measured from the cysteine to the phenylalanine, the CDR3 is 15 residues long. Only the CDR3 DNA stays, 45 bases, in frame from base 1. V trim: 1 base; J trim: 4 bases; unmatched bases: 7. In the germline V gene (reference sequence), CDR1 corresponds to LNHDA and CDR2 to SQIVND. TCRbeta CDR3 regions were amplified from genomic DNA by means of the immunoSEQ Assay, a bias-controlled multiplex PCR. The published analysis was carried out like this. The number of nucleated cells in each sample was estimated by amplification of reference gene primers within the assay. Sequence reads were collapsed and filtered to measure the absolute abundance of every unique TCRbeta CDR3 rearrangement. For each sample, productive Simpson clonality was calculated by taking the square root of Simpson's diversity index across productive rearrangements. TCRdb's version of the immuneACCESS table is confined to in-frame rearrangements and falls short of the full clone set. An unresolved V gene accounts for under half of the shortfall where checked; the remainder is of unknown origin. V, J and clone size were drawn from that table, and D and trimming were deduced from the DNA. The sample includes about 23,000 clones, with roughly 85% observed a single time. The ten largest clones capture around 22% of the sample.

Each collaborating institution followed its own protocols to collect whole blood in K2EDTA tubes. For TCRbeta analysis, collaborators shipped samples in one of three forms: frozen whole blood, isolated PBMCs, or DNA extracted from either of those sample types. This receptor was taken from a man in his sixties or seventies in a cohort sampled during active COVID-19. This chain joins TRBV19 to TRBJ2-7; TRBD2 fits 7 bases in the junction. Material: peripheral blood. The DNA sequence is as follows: TGTGCCAGTAGTATAGTGCCGGGGGGAGTTTACGAGCAGTACTTC. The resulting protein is CASSIVPGGVYEQYF.